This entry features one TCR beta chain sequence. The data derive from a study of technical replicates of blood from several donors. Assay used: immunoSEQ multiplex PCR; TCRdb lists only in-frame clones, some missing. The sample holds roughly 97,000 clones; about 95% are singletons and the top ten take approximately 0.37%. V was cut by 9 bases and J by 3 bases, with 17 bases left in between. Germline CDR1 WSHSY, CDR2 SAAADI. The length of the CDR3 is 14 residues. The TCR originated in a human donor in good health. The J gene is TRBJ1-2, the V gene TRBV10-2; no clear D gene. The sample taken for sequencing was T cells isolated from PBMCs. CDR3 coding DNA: TGCGCCAGTTCTCCAAGGTTTCGGGACTATGGCTACACCTTC. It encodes CASSPRFRDYGYTF.